The next 20 T cell receptor beta chains were all read from a single sample in a study of cytomegalovirus exposure and HLA in healthy donors. Amplification used 60 Vbeta primers and 13 Jbeta primers. Using immunoSEQ multiplex PCR, the repertoire was profiled, and TCRdb retains in-frame clones only, with some absent. The data show some 66,000 clones, about four fifths seen once. Sequencing input: PBMCs. These receptors all come from a woman between 25 and 40 years old in good health and CMV-seronegative.

This clone has a handful of counts. The V call is TRBV10-3, the J call TRBJ1-6; a weak D match, TRBD1 (5 bases). The V and J ends lost 6 bases and 7 bases respectively, with 19 bases between them. The CDR3 is made up of 16 amino acids. From germline, CDR1 is ENHRY and CDR2 SYGVKD. The CDR3 region has the DNA TGTGCCATCAGGGAGAATAGGGGAAGGTTGAATTCACCCCTCCACTTT. Amino acid sequence: CAIRENRGRLNSPLHF.

The chain couples TRBV5-4 to TRBJ2-5; 9 nucleotides line up with TRBD2. Trimming at V came to 5 bases and at J to 1 base, leaving 6 bases not matched to a gene. This CDR3 is built from 15 residues. Germline V lookup: CDR1 SGHNT, CDR2 YYREEE (reference sequence). The CDR3 here is CASRYGRGGQETQYF. The CDR3 DNA reads TGTGCCAGCAGGTACGGGCGGGGGGGCCAAGAGACCCAGTACTTC.

The V gene is TRBV30, the J gene TRBJ2-5, with 9 nucleotides matching TRBD1. Germline CDR1 GTSNPN, CDR2 SVGIG (reference sequence). The CDR3 has 14 residues. V was pared by 4 bases and J by 5 bases, with 8 bases of the junction left unmatched. CDR3 coding DNA: TGTGCCTGGACCCGGACAGGGGTTGGGGAGACCCAGTACTTC. Protein product: CAWTRTGVGETQYF.

This clone was recorded once. The V gene is TRBV28, the J gene TRBJ2-1; TRBD1 is a possible D gene (6 bases). The germline V and J ends were trimmed by 8 bases and 0 bases, with 20 bases remaining between them. This CDR3 contains 17 residues. CDR1 MDHEN and CDR2 SYDVKM come from the germline V gene. The CDR3 sequence is CASLSSLQGNSYNEQFF. In DNA form, the CDR3 reads TGTGCCAGCCTCTCAAGTCTTCAGGGGAACTCCTACAATGAGCAGTTCTTC.

In this sample, this clone turned up once. The chain carries TRBV13 and TRBJ2-7, with TRBD2 as a possible D gene (6 bases). Trimming took off 2 bases at V and 11 bases at J, with 22 bases between the two ends. Germline V CDR1 and CDR2: PRHDT, FYEKMQ (reference sequence). The CDR3 covers 15 residues. The CDR3 nucleotides are TGTGCCAGCAGCTTAAAAAGGAAGACGACGGGGGAGAAGTACTTC. Translation gives CASSLKRKTTGEKYF. Looking up the rest from reference TRBV13 and TRBJ2-7 gives the full variable domain: AAGVIQSPRHLIKEKRETATLKCYPIPRHDTVYWYQQGPGQDPQFLISFYEKMQSDKGSIPDRFSAQQFSDYHSELNMSSLELGDSALYFCASSLKRKTTGEKYFGPGTRLTVT.

The chain combines TRBV28 with TRBJ1-6, with 7 bases matching TRBD1. The CDR3 contains 15 residues. Germline loops: CDR1 MDHEN, CDR2 SYDVKM. V shed 8 bases, J shed 7 bases, and the junction held 11 bases outside the gene matches. The CDR3 DNA sequence: TGTGCCAGCCAACGGGACCAGGGGGAGAATTCACCCCTCCACTTT. Translation gives CASQRDQGENSPLHF.

The gene calls are TRBV6-4 and TRBJ2-7, with D possibly being TRBD1 (5 bases). The CDR3 contains 14 residues. V was clipped by 3 bases and J by 6 bases, with 15 bases between them. Germline V gene sequence: CDR1 MRHNA, CDR2 SNTAGT. CDR3 in DNA: TGTGCCAGCAGTGAGGGCAGGGAAGGAGCCGAGCAGTACTTC. Residues: CASSEGREGAEQYF.

The J gene is TRBJ1-2, the V gene TRBV6-5; TRBD1 might be the D (5 bases). Germline V gene lookup returns CDR1 MNHEY and CDR2 SVGAGI. V dropped 4 bases and J dropped 2 bases, with 11 bases sitting between them. The CDR3 runs to 14 residues. DNA for the CDR3: TGTGCCAGCAGTTTACGGTCAGGGAACTATGGCTACACCTTC. Protein sequence: CASSLRSGNYGYTF.

This clone has just one count. The chain uses TRBV5-1 and TRBJ2-7; D gene unclear. V was pared by 0 bases and J by 2 bases, with 9 bases between. This CDR3 is built from 14 residues. Germline lookup yields CDR1 SGHRS and CDR2 YFSETQ. The CDR3 spells CASSLDRPAYEQYF. In nucleotides, the CDR3 is TGCGCCAGCAGCTTGGACAGACCGGCCTACGAGCAGTACTTC.

The chain employs TRBV27 and TRBJ1-2; 9 bases fit TRBD1. The V gene's germline CDR1 is MNHEY and CDR2 SMNVEV (reference sequence). CDR3 length: 15 amino acids. V gave up 5 bases and J gave up 1 base; unmatched junction bases: 5. This chain's CDR3 is CASSTGTGFNYGYTF. The CDR3 nucleotides are TGTGCCAGCAGTACAGGGACAGGGTTTAACTATGGCTACACCTTC.

The chain combines TRBV29-1 with TRBJ2-2; no clear D gene. The ends were cut back, 1 base at V and 8 bases at J, with 5 bases in the middle. The CDR3 is 11 amino acids. The germline CDR1 and CDR2 sequences are SQVTM and ANQGSEA. The CDR3 sequence: CSVEVRGELFF. The DNA of the CDR3 is TGCAGCGTTGAAGTCCGGGGGGAGCTGTTTTTT.

To note about this clone: The sample carries other DNA sequences with the same CDR3. CDR3 nucleotides: TGCAGCGTTTCGCAGGGGGCCACTGAAGCTTTCTTT. It specifies CSVSQGATEAFF. The J gene is TRBJ1-1, the V gene TRBV29-1; 8 positions match TRBD1. Germline lookup yields CDR1 SQVTM and CDR2 ANQGSEA. There are 12 residues in the CDR3. J lost 4 bases, V lost 5 bases, and 3 bases had no gene match. Variable domain in full (rest from reference TRBV29-1 and TRBJ1-1): SAVISQKPSRDICQRGTSLTIQCQVDSQVTMMFWYRQQPGQSLTLIATANQGSEATYESGFVIDKFPISRPNLTFSTLTVSNMSPEDSSIYLCSVSQGATEAFFGQGTRLTVV.

The chain combines TRBV18 with TRBJ1-4, with TRBD1 matching 8 bases. CDR3 length: 15 amino acids. The germline V gene encodes CDR1 KGHSH and CDR2 LQKENI. J lost 1 base, V lost 2 bases, and 0 bases had no gene match. For the CDR3, the DNA is TGTGCCAGCTCACCAGGACAGGGAACTAATGAAAAACTGTTTTTT. Protein product: CASSPGQGTNEKLFF.

The V gene is TRBV25-1, the J gene TRBJ2-7; TRBD2 agrees at 10 bases. Germline CDR1 and CDR2: MGHDK and SYGVNS. CDR3 length: 14 amino acids. V trimming: 6 bases; J trimming: 1 base; junction bases outside the gene matches: 3. CDR3 region: CASRNSGGSYEQYF. The CDR3 DNA reads as TGTGCCAGCAGGAATAGCGGGGGGTCCTACGAGCAGTACTTC.

This clone was seen more than once but under ten times. This chain uses TRBV19 with TRBJ2-5, with TRBD2 matching over 8 bases. Trimming cost V 6 bases and J 0 bases; bases outside gene matches: 9. This CDR3 spans 16 amino acids. Germline CDR1 is LNHDA and CDR2 is SQIVND (reference sequence). The CDR3: CASSPTGRGDQETQYF. CDR3 bases: TGTGCCAGTAGCCCCACTGGGCGGGGGGACCAAGAGACCCAGTACTTC.

This chain links TRBV7-2 with TRBJ2-3; 7 nucleotides agree with TRBD1. CDR1 and CDR2 (germline): SGHTA, FQGNSA. This CDR3 comprises 15 residues. J gave up 6 bases and V 9 bases, and 15 bases lay outside the gene matches. CDR3 DNA: TGTGCCAGTACGACCTCAAGGGGGCTGAGGGATACGCAGTATTTT. It translates to CASTTSRGLRDTQYF.

The chain couples TRBV5-1 to TRBJ2-2; no clear D. Trimming shortened V by 0 bases and J by 2 bases, and 11 bases separated the two germline ends. This CDR3 region has 16 residues. Germline V gene lookup returns CDR1 SGHRS and CDR2 YFSETQ. The CDR3 DNA sequence: TGCGCCAGCAGCTTGGAACAGAATGGAAACACCGGGGAGCTGTTTTTT. Protein sequence: CASSLEQNGNTGELFF.

This clone has more than one count but fewer than ten. The chain carries TRBV7-9 and TRBJ1-1; D gene ambiguous. The CDR3 runs 14 residues. Trimming pared 1 base from V and 3 bases from J, leaving 9 bases between. In germline, CDR1 is SEHNR, CDR2 FQNEAQ (reference sequence). DNA for the CDR3: TGTGCCAGCAGCTTAGTCGACGCGGACACTGAAGCTTTCTTT. It translates to CASSLVDADTEAFF.

The chain carries TRBV29-1 and TRBJ1-1, with 10 bases aligning to TRBD1. There are 13 residues in the CDR3. V shed 6 bases, J shed 2 bases, and the junction held 3 bases outside the gene matches. In germline, CDR1 is SQVTM, CDR2 ANQGSEA. The CDR3 region is CSVRQGANTEAFF. CDR3 nucleotide sequence: TGCAGCGTACGACAGGGGGCAAACACTGAAGCTTTCTTT.

This chain links TRBV14 with TRBJ2-7, with TRBD2 identical over 7 bases. The CDR3 has 15 amino acids. CDR1 is SGHDN, CDR2 FVKESK, per germline. Trimming cost V 0 bases and J 7 bases; bases outside gene matches: 9. The DNA of the CDR3 is TGTGCCAGCAGCCAAGAGGGAGGGAATTGGCGGGAGCAGTACTTC. This translates into CASSQEGGNWREQYF.